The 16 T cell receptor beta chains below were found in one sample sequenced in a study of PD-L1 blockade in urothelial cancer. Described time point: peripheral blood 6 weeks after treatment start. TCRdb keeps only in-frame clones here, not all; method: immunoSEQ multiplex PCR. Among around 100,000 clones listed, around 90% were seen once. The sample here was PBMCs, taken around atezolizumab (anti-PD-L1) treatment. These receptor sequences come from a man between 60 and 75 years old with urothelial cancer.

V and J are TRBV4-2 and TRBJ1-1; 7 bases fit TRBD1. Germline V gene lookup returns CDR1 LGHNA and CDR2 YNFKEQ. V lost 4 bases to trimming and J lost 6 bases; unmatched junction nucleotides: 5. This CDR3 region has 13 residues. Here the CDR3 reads CASSLTGTAEAFF. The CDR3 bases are TGTGCCAGCAGCCTGACAGGGACTGCTGAAGCTTTCTTT.

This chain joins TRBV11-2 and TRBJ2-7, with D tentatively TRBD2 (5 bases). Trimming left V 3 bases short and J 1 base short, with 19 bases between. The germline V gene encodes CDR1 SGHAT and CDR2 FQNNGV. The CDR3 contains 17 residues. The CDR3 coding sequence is TGTGCCAGCAGCTTTATTACGGATCCCCGGGGATCCTACGAGCAGTACTTC. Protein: CASSFITDPRGSYEQYF.

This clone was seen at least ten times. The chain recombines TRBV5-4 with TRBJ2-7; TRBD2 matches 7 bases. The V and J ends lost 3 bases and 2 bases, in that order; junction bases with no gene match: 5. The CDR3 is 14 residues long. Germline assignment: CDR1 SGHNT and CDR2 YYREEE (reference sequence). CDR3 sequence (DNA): TGTGCCAGCAGCTCTGGACTAGGGACCTACGAGCAGTACTTC. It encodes CASSSGLGTYEQYF.

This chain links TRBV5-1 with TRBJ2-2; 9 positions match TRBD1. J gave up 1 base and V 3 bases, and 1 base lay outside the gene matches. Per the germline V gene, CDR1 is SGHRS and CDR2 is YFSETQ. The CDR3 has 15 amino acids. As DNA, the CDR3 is TGCGCCAGCAGCTGGGGACAGGGGAACACCGGGGAGCTGTTTTTT. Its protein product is CASSWGQGNTGELFF.

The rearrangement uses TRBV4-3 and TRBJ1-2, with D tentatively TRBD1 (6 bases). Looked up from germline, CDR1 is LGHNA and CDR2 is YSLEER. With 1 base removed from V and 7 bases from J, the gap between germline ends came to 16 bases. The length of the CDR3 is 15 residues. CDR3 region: CASSQGGQGHGGYTF. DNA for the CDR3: TGCGCCAGCAGCCAAGGAGGGCAGGGGCATGGTGGCTACACCTTC.

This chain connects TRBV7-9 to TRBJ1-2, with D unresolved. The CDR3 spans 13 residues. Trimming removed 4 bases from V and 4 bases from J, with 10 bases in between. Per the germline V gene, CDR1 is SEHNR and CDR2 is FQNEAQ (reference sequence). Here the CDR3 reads CASSSAGSYGYTF. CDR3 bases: TGTGCCAGCAGCTCCGCCGGGAGCTATGGCTACACCTTC.

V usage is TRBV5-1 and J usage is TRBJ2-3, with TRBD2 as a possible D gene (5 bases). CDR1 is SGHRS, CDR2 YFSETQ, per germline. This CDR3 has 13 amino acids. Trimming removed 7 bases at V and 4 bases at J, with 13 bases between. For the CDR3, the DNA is TGCGCCAGCCAGGAGGTAGGGTCAGATACGCAGTATTTT. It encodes CASQEVGSDTQYF.

In DNA, the CDR3 is TGTGCCAGCAGCCAAGAATACGGTACTCAGCCCCAGCATTTT. Translation gives CASSQEYGTQPQHF. The chain carries TRBV4-2 and TRBJ1-5; D unresolved. Per the germline V gene, CDR1 is LGHNA and CDR2 is YNFKEQ. CDR3 length equals 14 residues. V lost 0 bases and J 6 bases, leaving 9 bases between the germline ends.

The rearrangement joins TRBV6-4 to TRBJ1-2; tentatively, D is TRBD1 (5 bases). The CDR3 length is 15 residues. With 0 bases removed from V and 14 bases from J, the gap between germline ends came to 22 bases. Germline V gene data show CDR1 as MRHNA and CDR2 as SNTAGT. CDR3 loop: CASSDSRVWGYKGTF. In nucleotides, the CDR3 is TGTGCCAGCAGTGACTCCAGGGTTTGGGGTTATAAGGGGACCTTC.

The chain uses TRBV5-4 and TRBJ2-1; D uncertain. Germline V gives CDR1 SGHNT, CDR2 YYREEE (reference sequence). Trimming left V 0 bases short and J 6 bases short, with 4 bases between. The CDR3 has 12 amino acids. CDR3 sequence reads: CASSLDGNEQFF. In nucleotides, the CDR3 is TGTGCCAGCAGCTTGGACGGCAATGAGCAGTTCTTC.

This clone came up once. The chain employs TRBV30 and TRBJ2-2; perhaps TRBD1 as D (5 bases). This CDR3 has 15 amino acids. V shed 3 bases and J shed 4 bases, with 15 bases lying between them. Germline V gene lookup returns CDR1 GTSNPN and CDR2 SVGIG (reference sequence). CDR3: CAWSRLTGGTGELFF. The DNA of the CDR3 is TGTGCCTGGAGCCGGTTAACAGGTGGCACCGGGGAGCTGTTTTTT. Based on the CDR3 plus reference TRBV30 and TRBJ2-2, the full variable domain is SQTIHQWPATLVQPVGSPLSLECTVEGTSNPNLYWYRQAAGRGLQLLFYSVGIGQISSEVPQNLSASRPQDRQFILSSKKLLLSDSGFYLCAWSRLTGGTGELFFGEGSRLTVL.

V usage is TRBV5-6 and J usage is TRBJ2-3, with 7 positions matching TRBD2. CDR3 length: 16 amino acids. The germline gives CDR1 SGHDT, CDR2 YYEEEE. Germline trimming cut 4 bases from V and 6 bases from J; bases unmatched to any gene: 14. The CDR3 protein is CASSPPPSGSGDTQYF. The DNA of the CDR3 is TGTGCCAGCAGCCCGCCGCCTAGCGGATCCGGGGATACGCAGTATTTT.

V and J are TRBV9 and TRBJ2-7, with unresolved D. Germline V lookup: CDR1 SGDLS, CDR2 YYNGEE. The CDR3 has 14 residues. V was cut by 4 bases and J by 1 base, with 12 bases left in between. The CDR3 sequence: CASSRTGASYEQYF. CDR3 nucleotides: TGTGCCAGCAGCCGAACTGGTGCATCCTACGAGCAGTACTTC.

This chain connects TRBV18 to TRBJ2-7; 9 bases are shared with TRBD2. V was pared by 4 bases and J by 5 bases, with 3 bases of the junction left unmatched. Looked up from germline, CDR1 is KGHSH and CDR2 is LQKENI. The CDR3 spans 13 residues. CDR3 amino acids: CASSLAGEHEQYF. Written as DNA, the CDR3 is TGTGCCAGCTCACTAGCGGGGGAGCACGAGCAGTACTTC.

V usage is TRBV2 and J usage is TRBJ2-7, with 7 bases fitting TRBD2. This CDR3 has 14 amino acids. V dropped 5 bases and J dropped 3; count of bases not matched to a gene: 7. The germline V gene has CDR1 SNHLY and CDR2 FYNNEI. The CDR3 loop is CASSMAGVVYEQYF. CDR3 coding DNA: TGTGCCAGCAGTATGGCGGGAGTGGTCTACGAGCAGTACTTC.

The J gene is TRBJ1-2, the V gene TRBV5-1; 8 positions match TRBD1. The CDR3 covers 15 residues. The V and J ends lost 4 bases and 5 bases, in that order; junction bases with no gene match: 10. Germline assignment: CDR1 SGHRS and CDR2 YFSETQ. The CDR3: CASSGQGQGEYGYTF. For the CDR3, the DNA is TGCGCCAGCAGCGGACAGGGCCAGGGGGAGTATGGCTACACCTTC.